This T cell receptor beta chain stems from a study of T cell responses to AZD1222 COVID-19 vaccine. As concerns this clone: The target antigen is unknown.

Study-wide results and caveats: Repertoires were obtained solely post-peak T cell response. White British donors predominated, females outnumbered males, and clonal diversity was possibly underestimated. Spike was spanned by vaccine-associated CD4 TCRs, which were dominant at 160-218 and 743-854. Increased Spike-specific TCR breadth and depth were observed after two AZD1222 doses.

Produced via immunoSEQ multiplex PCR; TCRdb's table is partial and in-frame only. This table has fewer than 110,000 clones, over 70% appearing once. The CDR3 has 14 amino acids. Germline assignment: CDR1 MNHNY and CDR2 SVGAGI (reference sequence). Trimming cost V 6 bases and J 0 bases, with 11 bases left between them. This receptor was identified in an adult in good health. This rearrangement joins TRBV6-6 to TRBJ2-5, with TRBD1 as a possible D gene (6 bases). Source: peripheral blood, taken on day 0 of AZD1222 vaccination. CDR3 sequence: CASRDTGYQETQYF. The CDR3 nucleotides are TGTGCCAGCAGAGATACAGGGTACCAAGAGACCCAGTACTTC.